This paragraph reports one T cell receptor beta chain. Antigen unknown. The sample originates from a study of radiation and T cells in renal cell carcinoma. Study-level results: From baseline, blood top tumor clonotypes peaked at 2 weeks post-radiation.

Data came from immunoSEQ multiplex PCR; TCRdb stores just in-frame clones and leaves some out. The sample gives roughly 86,000 clones, around 85% of which show up once; around 9.4% is in the top ten. V was cut by 2 bases and J by 5 bases, with 15 bases left in between. This CDR3 is 14 amino acids long. Germline assignment: CDR1 SQVTM and CDR2 ANQGSEA. Time point: blood 4 weeks post-SBRT, at nephrectomy. Treatment here: 15 Gy SBRT to primary tumor, nephrectomy 4 weeks later. Nephrectomy followed 15 Gy stereotactic body radiation by 4 weeks. The TCR originated in a man aged 45 to 65 with renal cell carcinoma. This sample comprised blood, obtained from a patient whose treatment included radiotherapy and nephrectomy. This sequence joins TRBV29-1 and TRBJ2-5; possible D gene TRBD2, 6 bases. The CDR3 is CSVETWSGRETQYF. The CDR3 nucleotides are TGCAGCGTTGAAACTTGGTCGGGGAGGGAGACCCAGTACTTC. Looking up the rest from reference TRBV29-1 and TRBJ2-5 gives the full variable domain: SAVISQKPSRDICQRGTSLTIQCQVDSQVTMMFWYRQQPGQSLTLIATANQGSEATYESGFVIDKFPISRPNLTFSTLTVSNMSPEDSSIYLCSVETWSGRETQYFGPGTRLLVL.